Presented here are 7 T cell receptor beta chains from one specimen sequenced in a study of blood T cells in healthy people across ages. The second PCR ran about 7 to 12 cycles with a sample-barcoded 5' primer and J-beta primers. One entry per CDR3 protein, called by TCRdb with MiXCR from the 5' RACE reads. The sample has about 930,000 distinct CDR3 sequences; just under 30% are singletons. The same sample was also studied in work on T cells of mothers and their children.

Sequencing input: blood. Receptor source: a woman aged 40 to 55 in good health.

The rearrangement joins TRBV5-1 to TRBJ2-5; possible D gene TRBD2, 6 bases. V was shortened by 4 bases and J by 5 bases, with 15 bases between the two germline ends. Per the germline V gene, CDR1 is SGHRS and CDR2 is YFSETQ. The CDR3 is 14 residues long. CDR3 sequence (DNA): TGCGCCAGCAGCCAGAGGACTAACCTGGAGACCCAGTACTTC. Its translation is CASSQRTNLETQYF.

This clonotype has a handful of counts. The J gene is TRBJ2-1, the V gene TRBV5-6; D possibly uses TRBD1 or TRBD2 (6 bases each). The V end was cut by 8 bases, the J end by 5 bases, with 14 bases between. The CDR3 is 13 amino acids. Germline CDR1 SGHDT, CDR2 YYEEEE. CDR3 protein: CASFGGTHNEQFF. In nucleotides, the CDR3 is TGTGCCAGTTTTGGGGGGACACACAATGAGCAGTTCTTC.

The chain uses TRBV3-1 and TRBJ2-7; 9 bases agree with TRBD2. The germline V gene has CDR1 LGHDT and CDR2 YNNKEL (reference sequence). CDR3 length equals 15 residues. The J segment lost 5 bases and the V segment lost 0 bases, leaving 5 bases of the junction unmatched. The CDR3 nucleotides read TGTGCCAGCAGCCAAGATTGGGCTAGCGGGGACGAGCAGTACTTC. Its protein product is CASSQDWASGDEQYF.

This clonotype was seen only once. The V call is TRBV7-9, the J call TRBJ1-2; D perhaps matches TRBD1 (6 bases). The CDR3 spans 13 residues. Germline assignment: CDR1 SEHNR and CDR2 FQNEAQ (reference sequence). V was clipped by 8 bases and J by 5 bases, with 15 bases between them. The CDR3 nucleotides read TGTGCCAGCTCGACCAGGGGAGAGTATGGCTACACCTTC. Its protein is CASSTRGEYGYTF.

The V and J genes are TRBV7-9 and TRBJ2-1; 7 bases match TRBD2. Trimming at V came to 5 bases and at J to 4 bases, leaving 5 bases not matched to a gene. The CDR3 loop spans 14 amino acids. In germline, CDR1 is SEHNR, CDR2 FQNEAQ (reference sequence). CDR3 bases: TGTGCCAGCAGCGGGGAGGGGCGTTACAATGAGCAGTTCTTC. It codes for CASSGEGRYNEQFF.

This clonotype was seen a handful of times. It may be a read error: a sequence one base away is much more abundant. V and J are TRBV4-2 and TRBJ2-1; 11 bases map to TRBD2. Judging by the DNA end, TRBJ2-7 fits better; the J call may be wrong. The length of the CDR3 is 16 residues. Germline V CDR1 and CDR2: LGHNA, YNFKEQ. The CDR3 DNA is TGTGCCAGCAGCCAAGATAGCGGGGGGGCCTACAATGAGCAGTACTTC. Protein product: CASSQDSGGAYNEQYF.

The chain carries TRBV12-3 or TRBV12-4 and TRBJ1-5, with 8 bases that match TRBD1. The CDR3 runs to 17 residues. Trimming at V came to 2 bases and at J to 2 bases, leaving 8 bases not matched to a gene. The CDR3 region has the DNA TGTGCCAGCAGTTTACGTAGAACAGGGGGAGGCAATCAGCCCCAGCATTTT. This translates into CASSLRRTGGGNQPQHF.